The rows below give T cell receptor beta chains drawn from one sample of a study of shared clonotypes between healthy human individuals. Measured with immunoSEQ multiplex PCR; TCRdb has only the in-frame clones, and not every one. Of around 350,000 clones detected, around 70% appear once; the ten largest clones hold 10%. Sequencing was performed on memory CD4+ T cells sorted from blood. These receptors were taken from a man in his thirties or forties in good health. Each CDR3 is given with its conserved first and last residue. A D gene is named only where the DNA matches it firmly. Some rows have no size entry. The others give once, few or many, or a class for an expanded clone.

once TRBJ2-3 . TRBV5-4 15 CASSLQTDYTDTQYF TGTGCCAGCAGCCTCCAGACAGACTACACAGATACGCAGTATTTT
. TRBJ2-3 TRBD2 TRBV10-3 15 CAISEGTSGTDTQYF TGTGCCATCAGTGAAGGGACTAGCGGCACAGATACGCAGTATTTT
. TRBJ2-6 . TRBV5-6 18 CASSLPGTPISGANVLTF TGTGCCAGCAGCCTCCCCGGGACGCCGATCTCTGGGGCCAACGTCCTGACTTTC
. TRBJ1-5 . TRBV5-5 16 CASSPSLTGTGQPQHF TGTGCCAGCAGCCCATCCTTGACGGGCACAGGTCAGCCCCAGCATTTT
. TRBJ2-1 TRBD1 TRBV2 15 CASSGRDRINNEQFF TGTGCCAGCAGTGGACGGGACAGGATAAACAATGAGCAGTTCTTC
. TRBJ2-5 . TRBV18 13 CASSPNGQETQYF TGTGCCAGCTCACCAAACGGGCAAGAGACCCAGTACTTC
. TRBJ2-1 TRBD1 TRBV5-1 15 CASSSDRGGYNEQFF TGCGCCAGCAGCTCCGACAGGGGAGGATACAATGAGCAGTTCTTC
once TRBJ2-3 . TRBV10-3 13 CAIEQTPTDTQYF TGTGCCATCGAGCAAACCCCCACAGATACGCAGTATTTT
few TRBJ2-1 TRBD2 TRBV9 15 CASSVEGSGRYEQFF TGTGCCAGCAGCGTGGAGGGTAGCGGGAGGTATGAGCAGTTCTTC
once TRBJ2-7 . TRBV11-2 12 CASSLAPASRYF TGTGCCAGCAGCTTAGCCCCCGCCAGCCGGTACTTC
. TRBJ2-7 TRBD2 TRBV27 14 CASSLALRGSEQYF TGTGCCAGCAGTTTAGCATTGCGGGGGTCCGAGCAGTACTTC
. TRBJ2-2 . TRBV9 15 CASSPRSLNTGELFF TGTGCCAGCAGCCCGCGCAGTCTGAACACCGGGGAGCTGTTTTTT
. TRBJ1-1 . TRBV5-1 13 CASTLVGDTEAFF TGCGCCAGCACCCTGGTAGGGGATACTGAAGCTTTCTTT
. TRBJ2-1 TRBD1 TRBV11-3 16 CASSLRRQGAYNEQFF TGTGCCAGCAGCTTAAGGCGGCAGGGGGCCTACAATGAGCAGTTCTTC
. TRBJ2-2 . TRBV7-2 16 CASSLVGRGNTGELFF TGTGCCAGCAGCTTAGTGGGCAGGGGCAACACCGGGGAGCTGTTTTTT
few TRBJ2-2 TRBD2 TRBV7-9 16 CASSLLAGGNTGELFF TGTGCCAGCAGCTTACTAGCGGGAGGGAACACCGGGGAGCTGTTTTTT
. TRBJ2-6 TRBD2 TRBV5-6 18 CASSFDFSGSSGANVLTF TGTGCCAGCAGCTTCGATTTTAGCGGGAGCTCTGGGGCCAACGTCCTGACTTTC
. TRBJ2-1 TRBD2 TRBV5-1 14 CASGLAGGNNEQFF TGCGCCAGCGGACTAGCGGGGGGGAACAATGAGCAGTTCTTC
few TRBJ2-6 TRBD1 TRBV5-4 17 CASSPGQGMNGANVLTF TGTGCCAGCAGCCCCGGACAGGGGATGAATGGGGCCAACGTCCTGACTTTC
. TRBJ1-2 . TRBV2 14 CASSEDIGDYGHTF TGTGCCAGCAGTGAGGATATTGGAGACTATGGCCACACCTTC
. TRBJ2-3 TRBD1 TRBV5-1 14 CASRRTGSTDTQYF TGCGCCAGCAGGCGGACAGGTAGCACAGATACGCAGTATTTT
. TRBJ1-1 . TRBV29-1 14 CSVAAGGSHTEAFF TGCAGCGTAGCAGCGGGGGGGTCTCACACTGAAGCTTTCTTT
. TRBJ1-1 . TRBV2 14 CASVGRSRNTEAFF TGTGCCAGCGTTGGGCGGAGTAGGAACACTGAAGCTTTCTTT
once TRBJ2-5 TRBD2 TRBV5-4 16 CASSRPTSGRSETQYF TGTGCCAGCAGCCGGCCGACTAGCGGGAGGTCGGAGACCCAGTACTTC
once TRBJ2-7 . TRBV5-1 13 CASSLTDDTEQYF TGCGCCAGCAGCTTGACAGATGATACGGAGCAGTACTTC
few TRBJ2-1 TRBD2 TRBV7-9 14 CASSLAAGANEQFF TGTGCCAGCAGCTTAGCGGCGGGAGCTAATGAGCAGTTCTTC
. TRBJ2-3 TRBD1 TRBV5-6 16 CASSGNRDRGRDTQYF TGTGCCAGCAGCGGTAACCGGGACAGGGGACGAGATACGCAGTATTTT
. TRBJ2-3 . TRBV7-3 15 CASSPQVGAPDTQYF TGTGCCAGCAGCCCCCAAGTGGGTGCCCCAGATACGCAGTATTTT
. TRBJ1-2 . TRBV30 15 CARKTGGASNYGYTF TGTGCCCGTAAGACCGGAGGTGCTTCTAACTATGGCTACACCTTC
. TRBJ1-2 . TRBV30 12 CAWSVGKYGYTF TGTGCCTGGAGTGTGGGGAAGTATGGCTACACCTTC
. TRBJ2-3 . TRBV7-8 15 CASSQTGAPTDTQYF TGTGCCAGCAGCCAAACCGGGGCTCCCACAGATACGCAGTATTTT
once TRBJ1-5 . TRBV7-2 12 CASSKEAQPQHF TGTGCCAGCAGCAAGGAGGCTCAGCCCCAGCATTTT
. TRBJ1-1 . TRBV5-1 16 CASSSSPGTANTEAFF TGCGCCAGCAGCTCCTCACCCGGGACGGCGAACACTGAAGCTTTCTTT
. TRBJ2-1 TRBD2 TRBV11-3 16 CASSIGRAGGRNEQFF TGTGCCAGCAGCATCGGAAGAGCGGGAGGACGCAATGAGCAGTTCTTC
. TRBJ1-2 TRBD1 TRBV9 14 CASSPPQGRHGYTF TGTGCCAGCAGCCCCCCACAGGGGAGACATGGCTACACCTTC
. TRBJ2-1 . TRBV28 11 CASSFYNEQFF TGTGCCAGCAGTTTTTACAATGAGCAGTTCTTC
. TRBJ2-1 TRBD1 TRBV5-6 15 CASSSTGTGRNEQFF TGTGCCAGCAGCTCCACCGGGACAGGGAGGAATGAGCAGTTCTTC
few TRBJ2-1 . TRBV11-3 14 CASSPRDLDGKQFF TGTGCCAGCAGCCCCCGGGACCTGGATGGTAAGCAGTTCTTC
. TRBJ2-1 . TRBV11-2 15 CASVDGASSYNEQFF TGTGCCAGCGTGGACGGGGCCAGCTCCTACAATGAGCAGTTCTTC
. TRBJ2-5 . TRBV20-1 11 CSASPSITQYF TGCAGTGCTAGCCCTTCTATTACCCAGTACTTC
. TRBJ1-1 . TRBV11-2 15 CASSLDTDWNTEAFF TGTGCCAGCAGCTTAGATACGGACTGGAACACTGAAGCTTTCTTT
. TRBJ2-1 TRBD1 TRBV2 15 CASSVGGRGPWEQFF TGTGCCAGCAGTGTTGGTGGTAGGGGGCCGTGGGAGCAGTTCTTC
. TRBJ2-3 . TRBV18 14 CASSPPEGWDTQYF TGTGCCAGCTCACCCCCCGAGGGCTGGGATACGCAGTATTTT
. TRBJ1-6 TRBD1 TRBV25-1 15 CASSDGDRAGSPLHF TGTGCCAGCAGTGATGGGGACAGGGCAGGGTCACCCCTCCACTTT
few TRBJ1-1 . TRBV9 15 CASSVVDQRLTEAFF TGTGCCAGCAGCGTAGTAGATCAACGGCTCACTGAAGCTTTCTTT
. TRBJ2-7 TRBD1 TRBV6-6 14 CASSQQGSSYEQYF TGTGCCAGCAGCCAACAGGGGAGCTCCTACGAGCAGTACTTC
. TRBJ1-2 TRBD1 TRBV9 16 CASSPRTGGSFYGYTF TGTGCCAGCAGCCCCCGGACAGGAGGATCCTTCTATGGCTACACCTTC
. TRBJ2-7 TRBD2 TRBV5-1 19 CASSSRKGTSGRPLYEQYF TGCGCCAGCAGCTCACGAAAAGGGACTAGCGGGAGGCCCCTCTACGAGCAGTACTTC
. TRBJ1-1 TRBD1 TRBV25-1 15 CATQGGGGANTEAFF TGTGCCACACAGGGGGGAGGCGGAGCGAACACTGAAGCTTTCTTT
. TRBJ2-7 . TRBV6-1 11 CASNRGGEQYF TGTGCCAGCAACAGGGGAGGCGAGCAGTACTTC
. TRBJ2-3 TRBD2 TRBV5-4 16 CASSSQTSGRADTQYF TGTGCCAGCAGCTCCCAGACTAGCGGGAGGGCAGATACGCAGTATTTT
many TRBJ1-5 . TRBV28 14 CASSLWQGRKPQHF TGTGCCAGCAGTTTATGGCAGGGAAGGAAGCCCCAGCATTTT
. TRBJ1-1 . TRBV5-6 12 CASSLAVTEAFF TGTGCCAGCAGCTTGGCTGTAACTGAAGCTTTCTTT
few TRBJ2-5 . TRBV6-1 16 CASSEAPGGAQETQYF TGTGCCAGCAGTGAAGCCCCCGGGGGAGCCCAAGAGACCCAGTACTTC